The 21 T cell receptor beta chains listed next were all sequenced from one sample in a study of OX40 agonist ivuxolimab in advanced cancers. The repertoire was sequenced with immunoSEQ multiplex PCR; TCRdb's copy has only in-frame clones and lacks some. The sample holds around 53,000 clones, 88% seen once. Sequencing was performed on CD4+ or CD8+ T cells sorted from blood, taken in a trial of the OX40 agonist ivuxolimab. These receptors were collected from an adult with an advanced solid tumor such as melanoma, head and neck, liver or kidney cancer.

The J gene is TRBJ1-1, the V gene TRBV5-6; D gene uncertain. CDR1 is SGHDT, CDR2 YYEEEE, per germline. V lost 2 bases and J 4 bases, leaving 9 bases between the germline ends. CDR3 length: 13 amino acids. This CDR3 is CASSFGSTTEAFF. CDR3 nucleotides: TGTGCCAGCAGCTTTGGAAGTACCACTGAAGCTTTCTTT.

The chain joins TRBV5-1 to TRBJ2-1, with D perhaps being TRBD1 or TRBD2 (6 bases each). From germline, CDR1 is SGHRS and CDR2 YFSETQ. Trimming shortened V by 4 bases and J by 8 bases, and 19 bases separated the two germline ends. This CDR3 spans 15 amino acids. The DNA of the CDR3 is TGCGCCAGCAGCGCGGGATACACAGGGATTGATGAGCAGTTCTTC. Protein product: CASSAGYTGIDEQFF. Variable domain in full (rest from reference TRBV5-1 and TRBJ2-1): KAGVTQTPRYLIKTRGQQVTLSCSPISGHRSVSWYQQTPGQGLQFLFEYFSETQRNKGNFPGRFSGRQFSNSRSEMNVSTLELGDSALYLCASSAGYTGIDEQFFGPGTRLTVL.

This chain joins TRBV6-6 and TRBJ2-1; the D is unclear. CDR3 length: 12 amino acids. The V gene lost 0 bases and the J gene lost 9 bases, with 6 bases spanning the gap. The germline V gene has CDR1 MNHNY and CDR2 SVGAGI (reference sequence). Here the CDR3 reads CASSYSYSEQFF. The CDR3 DNA is TGTGCCAGCAGTTACTCGTATAGTGAGCAGTTCTTC.

The V gene is TRBV7-8, the J gene TRBJ1-1, with D possibly TRBD1 on 6 matching bases. Trimming shortened V by 5 bases and J by 8 bases, and 18 bases separated the two germline ends. Germline V lookup: CDR1 SGHVS, CDR2 FQNEAQ. This CDR3 has 14 amino acids. CDR3 region: CASSVQGGGVEAFF. CDR3 coding DNA: TGTGCCAGCAGCGTACAGGGAGGAGGAGTCGAAGCTTTCTTT.

This CDR3 reads CASTPRRTSGRGEQYF. CDR3 DNA sequence: TGTGCCAGCACCCCGAGGAGGACTAGCGGGAGGGGAGAGCAGTACTTC. The V call is TRBV5-4, the J call TRBJ2-7; 15 bases are shared with TRBD2. The CDR3 runs 16 residues. The germline V gene has CDR1 SGHNT and CDR2 YYREEE (reference sequence). V was clipped by 6 bases and J by 7 bases; unmatched bases: 11.

In its sample, this clone was seen a few times. This chain connects TRBV2 to TRBJ1-2; weak D call: TRBD1 (6 bases). The CDR3 totals 14 residues. V was clipped by 7 bases and J by 4 bases, with 16 bases between them. Germline V gene sequence: CDR1 SNHLY, CDR2 FYNNEI. In DNA, the CDR3 is TGTGCCAGCATACCCTCTACAGGGCCCTATGGCTACACCTTC. Translated, it gives CASIPSTGPYGYTF.

The chain couples TRBV7-2 to TRBJ2-7, with 10 positions matching TRBD1. Per germline, CDR1 SGHTA and CDR2 FQGNSA. V shed 4 bases, J shed 5 bases, and the junction held 5 bases outside the gene matches. The CDR3 is 14 amino acids. The CDR3 spells CASSSGQGRNEQYF. CDR3 DNA: TGTGCCAGCAGCTCGGGACAGGGGAGGAACGAGCAGTACTTC.

This rearrangement joins TRBV18 to TRBJ2-4; 8 bases fit TRBD2. The CDR3 sequence is 17 residues long. With V trimmed by 0 bases and J by 0 bases, 4 bases remained unmatched. Germline V gene sequence: CDR1 KGHSH, CDR2 LQKENI. CDR3 region: CASSPPSSGVAKNIQYF. The CDR3 bases are TGTGCCAGCTCACCACCGAGTAGCGGGGTAGCCAAAAACATTCAGTACTTC.

The chain recombines TRBV30 with TRBJ1-2, with 9 bases fitting TRBD1. Germline V gene data show CDR1 as GTSNPN and CDR2 as SVGIG (reference sequence). This CDR3 contains 15 residues. V lost 3 bases, J lost 7 bases, and 12 bases stayed unmatched. This CDR3 reads CAWRGTGSHRAGYTF. The CDR3 bases are TGTGCCTGGAGGGGGACAGGGTCCCATAGGGCTGGCTACACCTTC.

The chain carries TRBV28 and TRBJ2-2; tentatively, D is TRBD1 (5 bases). Between the trimmed V and J ends, which lost 1 base and 6 bases, there was a span of 12 bases. The CDR3 is made up of 15 amino acids. From germline, CDR1 is MDHEN and CDR2 SYDVKM. The CDR3 bases are TGTGCCAGCAGTTTATCAGGGAAGTTCGCCGGGGAGCTGTTTTTT. As protein: CASSLSGKFAGELFF.

This clone appeared a single time. This rearrangement joins TRBV6-5 to TRBJ2-1, with a possible D match to TRBD1 (6 bases). In germline, CDR1 is MNHEY, CDR2 SVGAGI. The CDR3 length is 16 residues. V shed 2 bases and J shed 7 bases, with 18 bases lying between them. CDR3 nucleotide sequence: TGTGCCAGCAGTTACACCAGGGGAGCTCTTGGGAATGAGCAGTTCTTC. Translating it yields CASSYTRGALGNEQFF.

The chain is built from TRBV28 and TRBJ1-5, with a possible D match to TRBD1 (5 bases). Between the trimmed V and J ends, which lost 2 bases and 1 base, there was a span of 24 bases. Germline values: CDR1 MDHEN, CDR2 SYDVKM. The CDR3 is made up of 20 amino acids. This CDR3 is CASSLGTGTGHRFSNQPQHF. For the CDR3, the DNA is TGTGCCAGCAGTTTAGGGACCGGCACCGGACACCGGTTCAGCAATCAGCCCCAGCATTTT.

The chain couples TRBV10-3 to TRBJ1-3, with a tentative D call TRBD1 (6 bases). This CDR3 is built from 15 residues. Germline V gives CDR1 ENHRY, CDR2 SYGVKD. V was shortened by 3 bases and J by 0 bases, with 9 bases between the two germline ends. The CDR3 here is CAISDRGISGNTIYF. Here the CDR3 DNA reads TGTGCCATCAGTGACAGGGGTATCTCTGGAAACACCATATATTTT.

V gene TRBV7-8 combines with J gene TRBJ1-6; 9 positions match TRBD1. V dropped 5 bases and J dropped 7; count of bases not matched to a gene: 3. Germline CDR1 and CDR2: SGHVS and FQNEAQ. CDR3 length equals 14 residues. The CDR3 DNA reads TGTGCCAGCAGCAGCGGACAGGGGAATTCACCCCTCCACTTT. Translation: CASSSGQGNSPLHF. Variable domain in full (rest from reference TRBV7-8 and TRBJ1-6): GAGVSQSPRYKVAKRGQDVALRCDPISGHVSLFWYQQALGQGPEFLTYFQNEAQLDKSGLPSDRFFAERPEGSVSTLKIQRTQQEDSAVYLCASSSGQGNSPLHFGNGTRLTVT.

In this sample, this clone turned up once. The chain has TRBV5-5 and TRBJ1-1; D call uncertain. Trimming removed 1 base at V and 3 bases at J, with 4 bases between. The CDR3 runs to 12 residues. From germline, CDR1 is SGHKS and CDR2 YYEKEE (reference sequence). The chain's CDR3 is CASSLRYTEAFF. The CDR3 DNA sequence: TGTGCCAGCAGCTTGAGGTACACTGAAGCTTTCTTT.

J is TRBJ2-5 and V is TRBV7-8, with 8 bases aligning to TRBD1. The CDR3 extends over 15 amino acids. The V gene's germline CDR1 is SGHVS and CDR2 FQNEAQ. V lost 5 bases, J lost 5 bases, and 10 bases stayed unmatched. The CDR3 protein is CASSPGTGHSETQYF. The CDR3, as DNA: TGTGCCAGCAGCCCCGGGACAGGACACTCGGAGACCCAGTACTTC. The full variable domain, rest sourced from reference TRBV7-8 and TRBJ2-5, is GAGVSQSPRYKVAKRGQDVALRCDPISGHVSLFWYQQALGQGPEFLTYFQNEAQLDKSGLPSDRFFAERPEGSVSTLKIQRTQQEDSAVYLCASSPGTGHSETQYFGPGTRLLVL.

V gene TRBV9 combines with J gene TRBJ2-3; maybe TRBD2 (5 bases). The V end was cut by 0 bases, the J end by 0 bases, with 11 bases between. Germline V gene lookup returns CDR1 SGDLS and CDR2 YYNGEE. This CDR3 region has 16 residues. The CDR3 loop reads CASSVDPSSSTDTQYF. Written as DNA, the CDR3 is TGTGCCAGCAGCGTAGATCCTAGCTCGAGCACAGATACGCAGTATTTT. The full variable domain, with the rest looked up from reference TRBV9 and TRBJ2-3, is DSGVTQTPKHLITATGQRVTLRCSPRSGDLSVYWYQQSLDQGLQFLIQYYNGEERAKGNILERFSAQQFPDLHSELNLSSLELGDSALYFCASSVDPSSSTDTQYFGPGTRLTVL.

The CDR3 sequence is CASKGGSYNSPLHF. The CDR3, as DNA: TGTGCCAGCAAGGGTGGCTCCTATAATTCACCCCTCCACTTT. The chain has TRBV6-5 and TRBJ1-6, with unresolved D. V gave up 7 bases and J gave up 0 bases, with 7 bases separating them. Germline V gene data show CDR1 as MNHEY and CDR2 as SVGAGI. The CDR3 runs 14 residues.

The V and J genes are TRBV6-5 and TRBJ2-7, with TRBD2 identical over 8 bases. The CDR3 spans 15 residues. V dropped 6 bases and J dropped 3; count of bases not matched to a gene: 10. Germline CDR1 is MNHEY and CDR2 is SVGAGI. This CDR3 reads CASRSLAENLYEQYF. The DNA for the CDR3 is TGTGCCAGCAGATCACTAGCGGAGAACCTCTACGAGCAGTACTTC.

This chain connects TRBV9 to TRBJ1-5; the D is unclear. Germline lookup yields CDR1 SGDLS and CDR2 YYNGEE. This CDR3 is 13 amino acids long. The germline V and J ends were trimmed by 0 bases and 4 bases, with 5 bases remaining between them. CDR3 region: CASSVAENQPQHF. The DNA for the CDR3 is TGTGCCAGCAGCGTAGCGGAGAATCAGCCCCAGCATTTT.

The chain employs TRBV9 and TRBJ2-1; 9 nucleotides align to TRBD2. CDR3 length: 15 amino acids. V dropped 1 base and J dropped 2; count of bases not matched to a gene: 1. Germline loops: CDR1 SGDLS, CDR2 YYNGEE. Here the CDR3 reads CASSVLAGTYNEQFF. CDR3 sequence (DNA): TGTGCCAGCAGCGTACTAGCGGGGACCTACAATGAGCAGTTCTTC.